Below are 6 T cell receptor beta chains sequenced from a single sample in a study of blood T cell repertoires in COVID-19. TCRdb keeps only in-frame clones here, not all; method: immunoSEQ multiplex PCR. The top ten hold around 1.5% of the sample, which has a few hundred thousand clones, 70% to 90% seen once. The source material was PBMCs or T cells enriched from blood (not recorded which). The receptors come from a woman aged 18-29 years who had been exposed to COVID-19.

This rearrangement joins TRBV6-5 to TRBJ1-5; 10 bases fit TRBD1. The germline gives CDR1 MNHEY, CDR2 SVGAGI. The CDR3 runs 14 residues. V lost 6 bases and J lost 3; bases outside the gene matches: 2. CDR3 protein: CASRGTGANQPQHF. CDR3 in DNA: TGTGCCAGCAGGGGGACAGGGGCCAATCAGCCCCAGCATTTT.

The chain uses TRBV6-2 or TRBV6-3 and TRBJ1-2; a weak D match, TRBD1 (6 bases). V lost 5 bases and J 10 bases, leaving 14 bases between the germline ends. Looked up from germline, CDR1 is MNHEY and CDR2 is SVGEGT. The CDR3 covers 12 residues. Here the CDR3 DNA reads TGTGCCAGCAGTCCCGTCGCGGGGGCCTACACCTTC. Its protein is CASSPVAGAYTF.

The rearrangement uses TRBV12-3 or TRBV12-4 and TRBJ2-7; TRBD2 matches at 9 bases. The ends lost 5 bases at V and 5 bases at J; junction bases unmatched: 4. CDR3 length: 13 residues. This chain's CDR3 is CASSRLAAHEQYF. Here the CDR3 DNA reads TGTGCCAGCAGTCGACTAGCGGCACACGAGCAGTACTTC.

A note on this clone: At one end the junction does not follow the germline gene, possibly because of a read error. The CDR3 region has the DNA TGTGCCAGCAGCTTTTGGGGGGAAAAGCTGTTTTTT. Protein sequence: CASSFWGEKLFF. The chain has TRBV11-2 and TRBJ1-4, with D tentatively TRBD1 (5 bases). Germline V lookup: CDR1 SGHAT, CDR2 FQNNGV. The CDR3 has 12 residues.

The V gene is TRBV7-2, the J gene TRBJ2-1; D not certain. CDR3 length: 16 residues. V was cut by 3 bases and J by 0 bases, with 12 bases left in between. Germline CDR1 SGHTA, CDR2 FQGNSA. CDR3 nucleotides: TGTGCCAGCAGCTTTAGATGGGCGAGCTCCTACAATGAGCAGTTCTTC. Protein sequence: CASSFRWASSYNEQFF.

This clone was seen once. This chain uses TRBV7-8 with TRBJ1-1; no clear D. V was pared by 2 bases and J by 2 bases, with 18 bases between. CDR1 SGHVS and CDR2 FQNEAQ come from the germline V gene. The CDR3 is made up of 17 amino acids. The CDR3 nucleotides read TGTGCCAGCAGCTTACCTGTTCGGGTCCGCCTCAACACTGAAGCTTTCTTT. As protein: CASSLPVRVRLNTEAFF.